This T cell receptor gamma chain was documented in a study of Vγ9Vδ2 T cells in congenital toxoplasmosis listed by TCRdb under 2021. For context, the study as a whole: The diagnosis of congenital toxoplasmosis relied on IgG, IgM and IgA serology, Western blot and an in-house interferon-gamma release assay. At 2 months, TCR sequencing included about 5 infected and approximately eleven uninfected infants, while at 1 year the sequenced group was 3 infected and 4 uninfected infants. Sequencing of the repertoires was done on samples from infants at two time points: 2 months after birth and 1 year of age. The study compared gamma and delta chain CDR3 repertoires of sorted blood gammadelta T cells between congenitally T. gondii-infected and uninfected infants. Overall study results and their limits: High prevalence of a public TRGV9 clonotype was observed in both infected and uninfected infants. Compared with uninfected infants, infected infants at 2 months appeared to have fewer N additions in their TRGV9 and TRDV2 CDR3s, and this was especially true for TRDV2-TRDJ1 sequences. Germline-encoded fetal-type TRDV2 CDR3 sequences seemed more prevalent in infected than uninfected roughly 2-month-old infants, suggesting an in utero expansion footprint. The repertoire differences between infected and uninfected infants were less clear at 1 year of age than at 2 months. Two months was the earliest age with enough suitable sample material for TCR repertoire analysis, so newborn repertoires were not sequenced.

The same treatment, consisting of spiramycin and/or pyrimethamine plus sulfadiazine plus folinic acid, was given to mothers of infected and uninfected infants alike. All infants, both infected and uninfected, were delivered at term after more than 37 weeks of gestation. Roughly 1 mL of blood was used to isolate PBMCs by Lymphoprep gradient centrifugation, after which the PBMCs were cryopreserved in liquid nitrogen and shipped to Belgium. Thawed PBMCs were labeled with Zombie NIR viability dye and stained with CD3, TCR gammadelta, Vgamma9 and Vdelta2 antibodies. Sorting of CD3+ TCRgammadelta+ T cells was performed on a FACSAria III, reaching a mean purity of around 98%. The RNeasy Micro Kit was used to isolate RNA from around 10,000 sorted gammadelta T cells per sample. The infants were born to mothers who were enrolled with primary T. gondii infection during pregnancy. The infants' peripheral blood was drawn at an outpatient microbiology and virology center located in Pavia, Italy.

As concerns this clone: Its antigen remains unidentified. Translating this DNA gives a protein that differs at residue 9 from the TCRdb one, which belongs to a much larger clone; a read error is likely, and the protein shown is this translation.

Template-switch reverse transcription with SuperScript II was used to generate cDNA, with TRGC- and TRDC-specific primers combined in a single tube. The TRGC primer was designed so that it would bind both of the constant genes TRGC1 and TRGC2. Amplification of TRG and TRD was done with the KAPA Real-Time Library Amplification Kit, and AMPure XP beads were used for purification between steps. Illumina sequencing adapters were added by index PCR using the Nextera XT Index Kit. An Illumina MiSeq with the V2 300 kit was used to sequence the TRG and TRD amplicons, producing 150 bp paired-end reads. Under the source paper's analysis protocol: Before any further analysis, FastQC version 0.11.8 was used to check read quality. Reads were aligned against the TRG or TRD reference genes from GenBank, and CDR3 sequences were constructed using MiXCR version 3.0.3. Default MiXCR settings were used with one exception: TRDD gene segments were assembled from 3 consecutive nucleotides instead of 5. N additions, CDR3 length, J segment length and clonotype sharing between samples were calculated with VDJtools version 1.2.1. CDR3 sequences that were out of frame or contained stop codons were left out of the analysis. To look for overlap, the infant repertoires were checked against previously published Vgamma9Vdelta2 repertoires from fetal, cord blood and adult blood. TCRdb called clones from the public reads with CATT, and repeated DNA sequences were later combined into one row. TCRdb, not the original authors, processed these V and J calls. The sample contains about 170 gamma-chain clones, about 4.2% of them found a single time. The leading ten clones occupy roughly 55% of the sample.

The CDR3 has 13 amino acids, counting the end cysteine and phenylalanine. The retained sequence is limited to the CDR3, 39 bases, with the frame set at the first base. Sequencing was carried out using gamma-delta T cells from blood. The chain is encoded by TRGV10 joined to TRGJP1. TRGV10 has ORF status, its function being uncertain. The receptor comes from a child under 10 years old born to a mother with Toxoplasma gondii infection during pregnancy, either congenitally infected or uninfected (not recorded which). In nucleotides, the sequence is TGTGCTGCGTGGGATACCACTGGTTTGTTCAAGATATTT. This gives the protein CAAWDTTGLFKIF.